This entry lists 28 T cell receptor beta chains sequenced from one sample in a study of T cells in women clearing cervical HPV infection (dated by TCRdb to 2017 to 2018). The protocol used for the library was the immunoSEQ multiplex PCR assay. The table was pulled from immuneACCESS by TCRdb, which kept in-frame rearrangements only. Such tables lose some clones; where checked, under half of the loss comes from unresolved V genes, and the rest has no known cause. The sample table gives around 39,000 clones. The ten largest account for about 6.8% of the sample. The sequenced sample consisted of blood buffy coat. The receptors derive from a woman aged 18 to 69 with a cervical HPV16 infection that either progressed to CIN3+ or cleared (not recorded which).

Worth noting for this clone: The CDR3 is cut off 3 residues early in the read; its end comes from the germline J gene. The chain recombines TRBV30 with TRBJ1-2, with D possibly matching TRBD1 (6 bases). The CDR3 sequence is 12 residues long. Germline V CDR1 and CDR2: GTSNPN, SVGIG (reference sequence). The germline V and J ends were trimmed by 0 bases and 4 bases, with 6 bases remaining between them. The part of the CDR3 DNA that was read is TGTGCCTGGAGTGTGACAGGCTATGGC. Encoded protein: CAWSVTGYG. The CDR3, in full, reads CAWSVTGYGYTF.

Regarding this clone: The CDR3 extends 3 residues past the end of the read, so its final part is completed from the germline J gene. The V gene is TRBV7-8, the J gene TRBJ1-1; TRBD1 aligns across 8 bases. The CDR3 spans 17 residues. Germline V gives CDR1 SGHVS, CDR2 FQNEAQ. V lost 4 bases, J lost 6 bases, and 16 bases stayed unmatched. Partial CDR3 DNA: TGTGCCAGCAGCTCCCATCCAGGGGGCGCAGGGTTCGCTGAA. This codes for CASSSHPGGAGFAE. The CDR3, in full, reads CASSSHPGGAGFAEAFF.

A note on this clone: The read ends 3 residues before the CDR3 terminus; that terminus is restored from the germline J gene. The chain uses TRBV2 and TRBJ1-4; TRBD1 aligns across 7 bases. This CDR3 comprises 15 residues. CDR1 is SNHLY and CDR2 is FYNNEI in the germline V gene. V dropped 3 bases and J dropped 4; count of bases not matched to a gene: 5. CDR3 DNA (partial): TGTGCCAGCAGTGAGAAGACAGGGCTTAATGAAAAA. It is translated as CASSEKTGLNEK. The CDR3 reads in full as CASSEKTGLNEKLFF. The variable domain in full, with the rest retrieved from reference TRBV2 and TRBJ1-4, is EPEVTQTPSHQVTQMGQEVILRCVPISNHLYFYWYRQILGQKVEFLVSFYNNEISEKSEIFDDQFSVERPDGSNFTLKIRSTKLEDSAMYFCASSEKTGLNEKLFFGSGTQLSVL.

A remark on this clone: The sequence runs out 3 residues before the end of the CDR3; the remainder is reconstructed from the germline J gene. The genes are TRBV7-7 and TRBJ2-7, with TRBD2 identical over 16 bases. V shed 4 bases, J shed 2 bases, and the junction held 2 bases outside the gene matches. The germline CDR1 and CDR2 sequences are SSHAT and FNYEAQ (reference sequence). This CDR3 region has 16 residues. This CDR3 reads CASSSGLAGGAYEQYF. The DNA read from the CDR3 is TGTGCCAGCAGCTCGGGACTAGCGGGGGGGGCCTACGAG.

In regard to this clone: The read falls 3 residues short of the CDR3 end, and the missing part is taken from the germline J gene. V gene TRBV10-3 combines with J gene TRBJ1-2, with 10 nucleotides matching TRBD1. With V trimmed by 3 bases and J by 7 bases, 11 bases remained unmatched. The CDR3 is 16 residues long. The germline gives CDR1 ENHRY, CDR2 SYGVKD. CDR3 in amino acids: CAISDYPGTGVFGYTF. Incomplete CDR3 DNA: TGTGCCATCAGTGACTACCCCGGGACAGGGGTTTTTGGC.

Incomplete CDR3 DNA: TGTGCCTGGAGTGGGCAGGGGGGAGGGGGTGGC. As protein: CAWSGQGGGGG. The CDR3, in full, reads CAWSGQGGGGGYTF. The rearrangement links TRBV30 to TRBJ1-2, with 7 bases aligning to TRBD1. From the germline J gene comes the end of the CDR3, since the read stops 3 residues before it. The CDR3 length is 14 residues. The V segment lost 1 base and the J segment 7 bases; nucleotides outside the gene matches: 9. Germline loops: CDR1 GTSNPN, CDR2 SVGIG (reference sequence).

On this clone itself: The DNA ends 3 residues before the CDR3 does, and the rest of the CDR3 is filled in from the germline J gene. The chain carries TRBV14 and TRBJ2-7; the D is unclear. V lost 0 bases and J 0 bases, leaving 21 bases between the germline ends. The germline gives CDR1 SGHDN, CDR2 FVKESK. This CDR3 comprises 19 residues. The CDR3 reads CASSQEHAFDAPSSYEQYF. Partial CDR3 DNA: TGTGCCAGCAGCCAAGAGCATGCCTTTGACGCGCCTAGCTCCTACGAG. Drawing the rest from reference TRBV14 and TRBJ2-7, the complete variable domain is EAGVTQFPSHSVIEKGQTVTLRCDPISGHDNLYWYRRVMGKEIKFLLHFVKESKQDESGMPNNRFLAERTGGTYSTLKVQPAELEDSGVYFCASSQEHAFDAPSSYEQYFGPGTRLTVT.

Concerning this clone itself: The read comes to an end 3 residues before the CDR3 does, leaving the germline J gene to fill in the end. J is TRBJ2-1 and V is TRBV5-6, with D unclear. The CDR3 sequence is 12 residues long. V gave up 5 bases and J gave up 7 bases, with 10 bases separating them. Germline V gene lookup returns CDR1 SGHDT and CDR2 YYEEEE. The chain's CDR3 is CASSSLSNEQFF. Partial CDR3 DNA: TGTGCCAGCAGTTCCTTATCGAATGAG.

To note about this clone: The read ends 3 residues early relative to the CDR3; the germline J gene fills the gap. The V call is TRBV7-3, the J call TRBJ2-3, with D possibly TRBD1 on 5 matching bases. Germline CDR1 SGHTA, CDR2 FQGTGA. The CDR3 is 15 amino acids. V gave up 5 bases and J gave up 0 bases, with 12 bases separating them. The CDR3 protein is CASSLQGYSTDTQYF. The CDR3 DNA, read in part, is TGTGCCAGCAGCCTGCAGGGTTATAGCACAGATACG.

Worth noting for this clone: The read falls 3 residues short of the CDR3 end, and the missing part is taken from the germline J gene. The chain has TRBV11-2 and TRBJ1-1; the D is unclear. The CDR3 runs to 13 residues. Germline values: CDR1 SGHAT, CDR2 FQNNGV. Deletions cut 5 bases from V and 1 base from J, with 8 bases between. The CDR3: CASSLTENTEAFF. The CDR3 DNA, read in part, is TGTGCCAGCAGCCTTACAGAGAACACTGAA.

As concerns this clone: The missing CDR3 end, 3 residues past where the read stops, is filled in from the germline J gene. V and J are TRBV30 and TRBJ2-5; 11 bases agree with TRBD2. CDR3 length equals 14 residues. Looked up from germline, CDR1 is GTSNPN and CDR2 is SVGIG (reference sequence). V was pared by 0 bases and J by 5 bases, with 2 bases of the junction left unmatched. CDR3 loop: CAWSVTSGSETQYF. The sequenced part of the CDR3 DNA is TGTGCCTGGAGTGTAACTAGCGGGAGTGAGACC.

Concerning this clone itself: The read falls 3 residues short of the CDR3 end, and the missing part is taken from the germline J gene. The rearrangement links TRBV5-1 to TRBJ1-2; tentative D call: TRBD1 (5 bases). The V and J ends lost 0 bases and 5 bases respectively, with 11 bases between them. The germline CDR1 and CDR2 sequences are SGHRS and YFSETQ. This CDR3 comprises 14 residues. The CDR3 here is CASSLVVREYGYTF. The CDR3 DNA, read in part, is TGCGCCAGCAGCTTGGTCGTCAGGGAGTATGGC.

As concerns this clone: The CDR3 is cut off 3 residues early in the read; its end comes from the germline J gene. J is TRBJ1-1 and V is TRBV7-2; unclear D gene. The CDR3 runs to 15 residues. V lost 5 bases, J lost 2 bases, and 15 bases lay in between. Germline V CDR1 and CDR2: SGHTA, FQGNSA. The sequenced CDR3 bases are TGTGCCAGCAGCCCCGGTAGAGGGCTTAACACTGAA. It encodes CASSPGRGLNTE. The full CDR3 protein is CASSPGRGLNTEAFF.

Comment on this clone: The read halts 3 residues ahead of the CDR3 end, with the missing end drawn from the germline J gene. V and J are TRBV2 and TRBJ1-1, with D hard to call. The CDR3 extends over 14 amino acids. Germline V gives CDR1 SNHLY, CDR2 FYNNEI. V was shortened by 6 bases and J by 3 bases, with 14 bases between the two germline ends. The DNA read from the CDR3 is TGTGCCAGCAGGCTAGTGGCAGAGTACACTGAA. Amino acids: CASRLVAEYTE. The whole CDR3 region reads CASRLVAEYTEAFF.

With respect to this clone: The CDR3 extends 3 residues past the end of the read, so its final part is completed from the germline J gene. This chain links TRBV5-6 with TRBJ1-4; tentative D call: TRBD1 (5 bases). Germline V gives CDR1 SGHDT, CDR2 YYEEEE. There are 14 residues in the CDR3. V was cut by 2 bases and J by 4 bases, with 9 bases left in between. The CDR3 reads CASSLLQGNEKLFF. The sequenced CDR3 bases are TGTGCCAGCAGCTTATTGCAGGGTAATGAAAAA.

Worth noting for this clone: The CDR3 extends 3 residues past the end of the read, so its final part is completed from the germline J gene. The chain carries TRBV19 and TRBJ2-3; D may correspond to TRBD1 or TRBD2 (5 bases each). This CDR3 contains 14 residues. CDR1 is LNHDA, CDR2 SQIVND, per germline (reference sequence). Trimming left V 6 bases short and J 2 bases short, with 12 bases between. CDR3 DNA (partial): TGTGCCAGTAGCCTCAGAGGGGACACAGATACG. Translating gives CASSLRGDTDT. The entire CDR3 protein is CASSLRGDTDTQYF.

In the case of this clone: The read halts 3 residues ahead of the CDR3 end, with the missing end drawn from the germline J gene. The J gene is TRBJ2-4, the V gene TRBV19; a possible D gene is TRBD1 (6 bases). Germline assignment: CDR1 LNHDA and CDR2 SQIVND (reference sequence). CDR3 length: 16 amino acids. Trimming stripped 8 bases from V and 9 bases from J, with 26 bases between. The CDR3 loop reads CASPRGSYGHWGIQYF. The CDR3 bases that were read are TGTGCCAGTCCCAGGGGCTCTTACGGCCATTGGGGCATT. The whole variable domain, filled in from reference TRBV19 and TRBJ2-4, reads DGGITQSPKYLFRKEGQNVTLSCEQNLNHDAMYWYRQDPGQGLRLIYYSQIVNDFQKGDIAEGYSVSREKKESFPLTVTSAQKNPTAFYLCASPRGSYGHWGIQYFGAGTRLSVL.

In the case of this clone: Sequencing ends 3 residues short of the CDR3 end; the germline J gene provides the rest. The chain uses TRBV6-1 and TRBJ1-4, with D maybe TRBD1 (5 bases). The CDR3 extends over 14 amino acids. Germline V CDR1 and CDR2: MNHNS, SASEGT. The V end was cut by 3 bases, the J end by 7 bases, with 12 bases between. Partial CDR3 DNA: TGTGCCAGCAGTGAGGCAGGGCCAGGTGAAAAA. Translated, it gives CASSEAGPGEK. The full CDR3 is CASSEAGPGEKLFF.

Note on this clone: With the read ending 3 residues before the CDR3 end, the germline J gene is used to fill in that end. This sequence joins TRBV7-6 and TRBJ2-7; D unclear. The CDR3 is 13 amino acids. V gave up 5 bases and J gave up 0 bases, with 8 bases separating them. Germline assignment: CDR1 SGHVS and CDR2 FNYEAQ. Partial CDR3 DNA: TGTGCCAGCAGCGTTTCAGTCTCCTACGAG. Translation: CASSVSVSYE. The entire CDR3 sequence reads CASSVSVSYEQYF. The full variable domain, completed using reference TRBV7-6 and TRBJ2-7, is GAGVSQSPRYKVTKRGQDVALRCDPISGHVSLYWYRQALGQGPEFLTYFNYEAQQDKSGLPNDRFSAERPEGSISTLTIQRTEQRDSAMYRCASSVSVSYEQYFGPGTRLTVT.

Of note for this clone: The DNA ends 3 residues before the CDR3 does, and the rest of the CDR3 is filled in from the germline J gene. This chain joins TRBV29-1 and TRBJ2-7; possible D gene TRBD1, 6 bases. Trimming removed 7 bases from V and 6 bases from J, with 19 bases in between. This CDR3 is built from 13 residues. Germline V gives CDR1 SQVTM, CDR2 ANQGSEA. CDR3 in amino acids: CSARTVGLFEQYF. The sequenced part of the CDR3 DNA is TGCAGCGCCAGGACAGTGGGGTTATTCGAG.

As to this clone: The sequence runs out 3 residues before the end of the CDR3; the remainder is reconstructed from the germline J gene. V usage is TRBV14 and J usage is TRBJ1-1; D ambiguous. Germline CDR1 is SGHDN and CDR2 is FVKESK. CDR3 length: 13 residues. Trimming took off 3 bases at V and 0 bases at J, with 5 bases between the two ends. The CDR3 sequence: CASSQNMNTEAFF. Incomplete CDR3 DNA: TGTGCCAGCAGCCAGAACATGAACACTGAA.

For this clone: Read sequence stops 3 residues before the CDR3 end, and the germline J gene provides the missing end. The chain carries TRBV7-8 and TRBJ2-7; D unclear. The CDR3 has 17 amino acids. The germline V gene has CDR1 SGHVS and CDR2 FQNEAQ. V lost 5 bases and J 0 bases, leaving 20 bases between the germline ends. The CDR3 here is CASSAGQGQLNSYEQYF. The CDR3 bases that were read are TGTGCCAGCAGCGCCGGCCAAGGGCAATTAAACTCCTACGAG.

Comment on this clone: The read terminates 3 residues ahead of where the CDR3 ends, so the germline J gene completes it. This rearrangement joins TRBV13 to TRBJ2-2; a possible D gene is TRBD2 (5 bases). The CDR3 consists of 14 residues. Trimming took 6 bases from V and 0 from J, leaving 8 bases between them. Germline loops: CDR1 PRHDT, CDR2 FYEKMQ (reference sequence). This CDR3 is CASRSGANTGELFF. Partial CDR3 DNA: TGTGCCAGCAGATCCGGGGCGAACACCGGGGAG.

Note on this clone: The read ends 3 residues early relative to the CDR3; the germline J gene fills the gap. The chain employs TRBV7-9 and TRBJ1-1; D uncertain. The CDR3 spans 14 residues. Germline-derived CDR1 and CDR2 are SEHNR and FQNEAQ (reference sequence). Trimming shortened V by 7 bases and J by 5 bases, and 17 bases separated the two germline ends. CDR3 sequence: CASTSMYRGTEAFF. Incomplete CDR3 DNA: TGTGCCAGCACCTCGATGTATCGAGGGACTGAA.

As for this clone: The CDR3 end lies 3 residues beyond the end of the read and is filled in from the germline J gene. V gene TRBV19 combines with J gene TRBJ2-7; tentatively, D is TRBD1 (6 bases). CDR3 length: 16 amino acids. Germline V CDR1 and CDR2: LNHDA, SQIVND (reference sequence). Trimming shortened V by 5 bases and J by 3 bases, and 20 bases separated the two germline ends. The DNA read from the CDR3 is TGTGCCAGTAGTCCAATGATACGGGACAACAACTACGAG. Amino acids: CASSPMIRDNNYE. The entire CDR3 protein reads CASSPMIRDNNYEQYF.

Remarks on this clone: The read terminates 3 residues before the CDR3 end, so the remaining end is supplied by the germline J gene. This chain uses TRBV7-6 with TRBJ2-7, with D maybe TRBD2 (6 bases). Germline-derived CDR1 and CDR2 are SGHVS and FNYEAQ. The CDR3 contains 16 residues. The V and J ends lost 1 base and 0 bases respectively, with 13 bases between them. CDR3 residues: CASSLGGTYSSYEQYF. CDR3 DNA, as far as it was read: TGTGCCAGCAGCTTAGGGGGGACTTACAGCTCCTACGAG.

Points on this clone: The CDR3 extends 3 residues past the end of the read, so its final part is completed from the germline J gene. V gene TRBV19 combines with J gene TRBJ2-3; D is unclear. The CDR3 consists of 14 residues. V shed 4 bases and J shed 4 bases, with 12 bases lying between them. The germline gives CDR1 LNHDA, CDR2 SQIVND (reference sequence). The CDR3 region is CASSKNAEPDTQYF. The DNA read from the CDR3 is TGTGCCAGTAGTAAAAACGCCGAGCCAGATACG.

Regarding this clone: The read is 3 residues too short to cover the CDR3 end, so that end is filled in from the germline J gene. The chain couples TRBV30 to TRBJ1-1, with D perhaps matching TRBD1 (5 bases). In germline, CDR1 is GTSNPN, CDR2 SVGIG (reference sequence). The CDR3 length is 12 residues. The part of the CDR3 DNA that was read is TGTGCCTGGAGTGTACTGGGGCGGGAA. It is translated as CAWSVLGRE. The entire CDR3 protein is CAWSVLGREAFF.